A few counts support the clone carrying this T cell receptor (beta chain). The antigen is not known. TCRdb independently ran MiXCR on the multiplex PCR reads; one entry per CDR3 protein. Here the sample spans approximately 300,000 distinct CDR3 sequences, around 30% being singletons. The CDR3 contains 15 residues. Deletions cut 3 bases from V and 7 bases from J, with 18 bases between. CDR1 and CDR2 from the germline V gene are MDHEN and SYDVKM. Samples came from axillary lymph nodes draining the breast cancer. The data originate from a study of breast tumors, draining lymph nodes, adjacent tissues. The study, taken as a whole, reports: Tumor repertoires ranked between lymph nodes and nontumor tissue in diversity, with V and J gene preferences.

The sequenced sample was axillary lymph node tissue. The TCR comes from a female donor with breast cancer. Some clones in this sample may be carry-over from other donors' samples. The chain links TRBV28 to TRBJ1-2, with D possibly matching TRBD1 (6 bases). This CDR3 reads CASSLGERGVGGYTF. In DNA, the CDR3 is TGTGCCAGCAGTTTGGGGGAGAGGGGGGTAGGTGGCTACACCTTC.